A selection of T cell receptor beta chains follows, all from one sample in a study of Ad26.COV2.S vaccination and SARS-CoV-2 variants. The data were produced by immunoSEQ multiplex PCR, yet TCRdb's version contains in-frame clones alone and is incomplete. The table records 300,000 to 400,000 clones, around 86% of them present only once. The sequencing here drew on peripheral blood, taken in a trial of Ad26.COV2.S vaccine versus placebo. These receptor sequences come from a person between 18 and 60 years old who received the Ad26.COV2.S COVID-19 vaccine or a placebo. The CDR3 runs from the conserved cysteine through the conserved F or W. D genes are given only for firm matches. Part of the rows lack a size; the others show once, few, many or a class for expanded clones.

>.|TRBV5-4|TRBJ2-1|.
CASSPLTGISYNEQFF
TGTGCCAGCAGCCCACTTACAGGGATCTCCTACAATGAGCAGTTCTTC
>.|TRBV4-1|TRBJ2-7|TRBD2
CASSQGPLWGGAFSYEQYF
TGCGCCAGCAGCCAAGGCCCGTTATGGGGAGGGGCCTTCTCCTACGAGCAGTACTTC
>few|TRBV6-5|TRBJ2-3|.
CASNARGAVSDTQYF
TGTGCCAGCAATGCGAGGGGGGCAGTTTCAGATACGCAGTATTTT
>.|TRBV18|TRBJ1-2|TRBD1
CASSPGQEAVGYTF
TGTGCCAGCTCTCCGGGACAGGAAGCTGTTGGCTACACCTTC
>.|TRBV4-3|TRBJ1-5|.
CASSQDGGDNQPQHF
TGCGCCAGCAGCCAAGATGGGGGGGACAATCAGCCCCAGCATTTT
>once|TRBV18|TRBJ1-1|.
CASSPSGANTEAFF
TGTGCCAGCTCACCGTCAGGGGCGAACACTGAAGCTTTCTTT
>.|TRBV30|TRBJ1-5|TRBD1
CAWSVLGTGADQPQHF
TGTGCCTGGAGTGTACTGGGTACAGGGGCGGATCAGCCCCAGCATTTT
>few|TRBV3-1/TRBV3-2|TRBJ1-1|.
CASSTGPEAFF
TGTGCCAGCAGTACAGGACCAGAAGCTTTCTTT
>.|TRBV7-8|TRBJ2-1|TRBD2
CASSSSGGAYNEQFF
TGTGCCAGCAGCTCTAGCGGGGGGGCCTACAATGAGCAGTTCTTC
>.|TRBV10-3|TRBJ1-1|TRBD1
CAISGQGMGAFF
TGTGCCATCAGCGGACAGGGGATGGGGGCTTTCTTT
>.|TRBV15|TRBJ2-1|TRBD2
CATSRETSGGISYNEQFF
TGTGCCACCAGCAGAGAAACTAGCGGGGGGATCTCCTACAATGAGCAGTTCTTC
>.|TRBV19|TRBJ2-1|TRBD2
CASSIRPLAGGTGEQFF
TGTGCCAGTAGTATCCGACCTCTAGCGGGGGGGACGGGTGAGCAGTTCTTC
>.|TRBV3-1/TRBV3-2|TRBJ1-6|.
CASSQDRTGQNSPLHF
TGTGCCAGCAGCCAAGACCGGACGGGTCAAAATTCACCCCTCCACTTT
>.|TRBV25-1|TRBJ1-6|.
CATQHGVSYNSPLHF
TGTGCCACCCAGCACGGGGTTTCCTATAATTCACCCCTCCACTTT
>.|TRBV3-1/TRBV3-2|TRBJ1-3|.
CASSQFTGSSGNTIYF
TGTGCCAGCAGCCAATTTACAGGGAGCTCTGGAAACACCATATATTTT
>once|TRBV5-1|TRBJ1-1|.
CASSPHTTLNTEAFF
TGCGCCAGCAGCCCCCACACGACATTGAACACTGAAGCTTTCTTT
>.|TRBV19|TRBJ2-1|.
CASSGPSGPTCLF
TGTGCCAGTAGCGGGCCCTCCGGGCCTACCTGCCTCTTC
>.|TRBV4-3|TRBJ2-1|.
CASSQGGNEQFF
TGCGCCAGCAGCCAAGGGGGGAATGAGCAGTTCTTC
>.|TRBV7-9|TRBJ2-5|TRBD1
CASSSYRGEETQYF
TGTGCCAGCAGCTCATACAGGGGTGAGGAGACCCAGTACTTC
>.|TRBV5-1|TRBJ1-2|.
CASSLVGTNYGYTF
TGCGCCAGCAGCTTGGTGGGCACCAACTATGGCTACACCTTC
>.|TRBV27|TRBJ1-6|TRBD1
CASRTGSTYNSPLHF
TGTGCCAGCAGGACAGGGTCTACCTATAATTCACCCCTCCACTTT
>once|TRBV9|TRBJ2-2|TRBD1
CASSPRTGNTGELFF
TGTGCCAGCAGCCCTCGGACAGGTAACACCGGGGAGCTGTTTTTT
>.|TRBV11-2|TRBJ2-1|.
CASSLRFFVLDNEQFF
TGTGCCAGCAGCCTCCGGTTCTTCGTCCTGGACAATGAGCAGTTCTTC
>.|TRBV12-5|TRBJ2-1|TRBD2
CASGLVPSGGPRSYNEQFF
TGTGCTAGTGGTTTGGTACCTAGCGGGGGGCCCAGGTCCTACAATGAGCAGTTCTTC
>once|TRBV15|TRBJ2-7|TRBD1
CATSRDQGAHYEQYF
TGTGCCACCAGCAGAGATCAGGGGGCGCATTACGAGCAGTACTTC
>.|TRBV5-1|TRBJ2-3|TRBD1
CASSLVTGGESTDTQYF
TGCGCCAGCAGCTTGGTTACAGGGGGCGAAAGCACAGATACGCAGTATTTT
>.|TRBV5-4|TRBJ1-2|.
CASSFFGSPGYGYTF
TGTGCCAGCAGCTTTTTCGGTTCCCCGGGATATGGCTACACCTTC
>.|TRBV5-5|TRBJ1-5|.
CASGGGVSNQPQHF
TGTGCCAGCGGTGGGGGGGTGAGCAATCAGCCCCAGCATTTT
>.|TRBV13|TRBJ2-3|TRBD2
CASSLLAGGRHTQYF
TGTGCCAGCAGCCTCCTAGCGGGGGGGAGACATACGCAGTATTTT
>.|TRBV5-1|TRBJ2-3|TRBD2
CASSLSGGASDTQYF
TGCGCCAGCAGCCTTAGCGGGGGGGCCTCAGATACGCAGTATTTT
>.|TRBV12-3/TRBV12-4|TRBJ1-2|.
CASSAVRYGYTF
TGTGCCAGCAGCGCCGTCCGCTATGGCTACACCTTC
>.|TRBV21-1|TRBJ2-7|.
CARQMPGQIYEQYF
TGTGCCAGACAAATGCCGGGACAGATCTACGAGCAGTACTTC
>.|TRBV4-1|TRBJ2-7|.
CASSTPHEQYF
TGCGCCAGCTCTACACCCCACGAGCAGTACTTC
>.|TRBV5-6|TRBJ1-1|.
CASSFGMNTEAFF
TGTGCCAGCAGCTTCGGTATGAACACTGAAGCTTTCTTT
>.|TRBV7-3|TRBJ2-1|.
CASSATPDNEQFF
TGTGCCAGCAGCGCGACACCGGACAATGAGCAGTTCTTC
>.|TRBV10-3|TRBJ2-1|TRBD1
CAISDSGTGGYNEQFF
TGTGCCATCAGTGACTCCGGGACAGGGGGATACAATGAGCAGTTCTTC
>once|TRBV30|TRBJ1-4|.
CAWRVFSPNEKLFF
TGTGCCTGGAGGGTATTCAGTCCTAATGAAAAACTGTTTTTT
>.|TRBV12-3/TRBV12-4|TRBJ1-2|.
CASSPGEDYGYTF
TGTGCCAGCAGTCCCGGGGAGGATTATGGCTACACCTTC